The 27 T cell receptor beta chains given below trace back to one sample, sequenced in a study of CXCR3-negative and CXCR3-positive naive CD8 T cells. It was by 5' RACE with UMI labels that the TRB cDNA libraries were prepared. Reanalyzing the 5' RACE reads, TCRdb keeps one entry per CDR3 protein, without DNA. The clone table shows fewer than 6,000 distinct CDR3 sequences, with the ten largest holding about 1.5%. These receptors have no identified antigens. General observations from the study: Naive CXCR3-positive cells had TRB CDR3s more hydrophobic than those of CXCR3-negative naive cells.

The sample comprised naive CXCR3+ CD8+ T cells from blood. This sample's subset: CD45RO-CCR7+CD27+CD95- naive CD8+ T cells expressing CXCR3 (TNR3+). Receptors originate from a human donor in good health. Some clones in this sample may be carry-over from other donors' samples.

This chain links TRBV2 with TRBJ2-1; TCRdb names TRBD2, which stays unverified in the absence of DNA. The CDR3 sequence is 16 residues long. Germline V gene lookup returns CDR1 SNHLY and CDR2 FYNNEI. CDR3 loop: CASTPRLAGVNNEQFF.

V gene TRBV29-1 combines with J gene TRBJ2-1; TCRdb proposes TRBD2, but this gene call is untestable without DNA. Germline loops: CDR1 SQVTM, CDR2 ANQGSEA. The CDR3 is 17 amino acids. The CDR3 sequence is CSIRGLAGGATYNEQFF.

This clonotype is medium-sized by frequency. The rearrangement uses TRBV13 and TRBJ2-1; the D call from TCRdb, TRBD2, cannot be confirmed without DNA. Germline assignment: CDR1 PRHDT and CDR2 FYEKMQ (reference sequence). This CDR3 region has 15 residues. This chain's CDR3 is CASSPRGSEDNEQFF.

Measured by frequency, this clonotype is medium-sized. The V call is TRBV4-1, the J call TRBJ2-7; TCRdb's D call, TRBD2, is unchecked because there is no DNA. CDR1 MGHRA and CDR2 YSYEKL come from the germline V gene. This CDR3 is 15 amino acids long. The CDR3 region is CASSQQADGPDEQYF.

This clonotype registers medium-sized by frequency. The chain links TRBV7-2 to TRBJ1-6. Germline V gene lookup returns CDR1 SGHTA and CDR2 FQGNSA. The CDR3 has 11 residues. CDR3 in amino acids: CASSVGSPLHF.

The chain couples TRBV29-1 to TRBJ2-1; lacking DNA, the TRBD2 call made by TCRdb goes unchecked. The CDR3 runs 15 residues. Germline CDR1 and CDR2: SQVTM and ANQGSEA. Here the CDR3 reads CSVEATVAGDHEQFF.

This clonotype ranks as medium-sized in terms of frequency. V gene TRBV7-9 combines with J gene TRBJ1-1; TCRdb names TRBD1, which stays unverified in the absence of DNA. This CDR3 region has 17 residues. CDR1 SEHNR and CDR2 FQNEAQ come from the germline V gene (reference sequence). The CDR3 region is CASSRDRSTAQNTEAFF. Full variable domain (outside the CDR3, taken from reference TRBV7-9 and TRBJ1-1): DTGVSQNPRHKITKRGQNVTFRCDPISEHNRLYWYRQTLGQGPEFLTYFQNEAQLEKSRLLSDRFSAERPKGSFSTLEIQRTEQGDSAMYLCASSRDRSTAQNTEAFFGQGTRLTVV.

By frequency, this clonotype registers medium-sized. The chain combines TRBV12-3 or TRBV12-4 with TRBJ2-1; lacking DNA, the TRBD2 call made by TCRdb goes unchecked. This CDR3 region has 16 residues. The CDR3 loop is CASSLTLTSGYNEQFF.

Frequency places this clonotype as medium-sized. The rearrangement uses TRBV5-1 and TRBJ1-4. The length of the CDR3 is 11 residues. Germline assignment: CDR1 SGHRS and CDR2 YFSETQ. The CDR3 sequence: CASSLGEKLFF.

This clonotype is labeled medium-sized based on frequency. The chain links TRBV14 to TRBJ2-5; no DNA is available, so the TRBD1 call from TCRdb remains unchecked. CDR1 SGHDN and CDR2 FVKESK come from the germline V gene. The CDR3 spans 16 residues. The chain's CDR3 is CASSHRQGVEGETQYF. Variable domain in full (rest from reference TRBV14 and TRBJ2-5): EAGVTQFPSHSVIEKGQTVTLRCDPISGHDNLYWYRRVMGKEIKFLLHFVKESKQDESGMPNNRFLAERTGGTYSTLKVQPAELEDSGVYFCASSHRQGVEGETQYFGPGTRLLVL.

The V gene is TRBV5-4, the J gene TRBJ2-3. This CDR3 contains 14 residues. CDR1 is SGHNT and CDR2 is YYREEE in the germline V gene (reference sequence). CDR3 in amino acids: CASRWAGGTDTQYF.

CDR3 amino acids: CATGPGQGPGANVLTF. This chain uses TRBV23-1 with TRBJ2-6; TCRdb's D call of TRBD1 is untestable without DNA. TRBV23-1 is marked as an open reading frame, function uncertain. CDR3 length: 16 residues.

V and J are TRBV12-3 or TRBV12-4 and TRBJ1-1; TCRdb's D call of TRBD1 is untestable without DNA. The CDR3 totals 17 residues. CDR3 sequence: CASSFKGQGPLFTEAFF.

The V call is TRBV27, the J call TRBJ2-1; the D call from TCRdb, TRBD2, cannot be confirmed without DNA. The CDR3 runs 15 residues. The germline gives CDR1 MNHEY, CDR2 SMNVEV (reference sequence). This CDR3 is CASSLSSGSGNEQFF.

This clonotype is called medium-sized based on its frequency. V gene TRBV9 combines with J gene TRBJ1-2; without DNA, the TCRdb call of TRBD1 cannot be checked. From germline, CDR1 is SGDLS and CDR2 YYNGEE. This CDR3 has 15 amino acids. CDR3 sequence reads: CASSEGQGSNYGYTF. Using reference TRBV9 and TRBJ1-2 for the parts outside the CDR3, the full variable domain is DSGVTQTPKHLITATGQRVTLRCSPRSGDLSVYWYQQSLDQGLQFLIQYYNGEERAKGNILERFSAQQFPDLHSELNLSSLELGDSALYFCASSEGQGSNYGYTFGSGTRLTVV.

This clonotype counts as medium-sized by frequency. CDR3 sequence reads: CASSESLGGHEQFF. The V call is TRBV25-1, the J call TRBJ2-1; no DNA is available, so the TRBD1 call from TCRdb remains unchecked. The CDR3 loop spans 14 amino acids. Germline CDR1 is MGHDK and CDR2 is SYGVNS.

This clonotype is called medium-sized based on its frequency. The chain recombines TRBV29-1 with TRBJ2-5. The V gene's germline CDR1 is SQVTM and CDR2 ANQGSEA. This CDR3 is built from 13 residues. The CDR3 sequence is CSVPIGFAETQYF.

This clonotype registers medium-sized (0.01 to 0.1%) by frequency. The chain has TRBV11-2 and TRBJ2-1; TCRdb lists TRBD2, though no DNA is available to test this call. The CDR3 has 16 residues. Germline loops: CDR1 SGHAT, CDR2 FQNNGV. The chain's CDR3 is CASSLQTSENVHEQFF.

This clonotype is labeled medium-sized based on frequency. The chain carries TRBV11-2 and TRBJ2-5; with no DNA, the TCRdb D assignment of TRBD2 cannot be verified. In germline, CDR1 is SGHAT, CDR2 FQNNGV. The CDR3 has 13 residues. The CDR3 here is CASSLVGGETQYF.

The chain is built from TRBV3-1 and TRBJ2-2. Germline CDR1 reads LGHDT; CDR2 reads YNNKEL (reference sequence). The CDR3 is made up of 16 amino acids. Here the CDR3 reads CASSQGRAPNTGELFF.

This chain uses TRBV12-3 or TRBV12-4 with TRBJ1-1; without DNA, the TCRdb call of TRBD1 cannot be checked. The CDR3 is 16 amino acids. The CDR3 region is CASSFSRAYMNTEAFF.

The chain carries TRBV9 and TRBJ1-5. The CDR3 extends over 14 amino acids. CDR1 and CDR2 (germline): SGDLS, YYNGEE. The CDR3 sequence is CASSAYWANQPQHF.

This clonotype is classed as medium-sized (0.01 to 0.1%) by frequency. The chain links TRBV7-6 to TRBJ2-5; the TCRdb call, TRBD2, lacks DNA for checking. Germline-derived CDR1 and CDR2 are SGHVS and FNYEAQ. The CDR3 has 16 residues. The CDR3 here is CASSSLAIAGKETQYF.

The V and J genes are TRBV20-1 and TRBJ2-1. The CDR3 spans 15 residues. CDR1 and CDR2 (germline): DFQATT, SNEGSKA (reference sequence). CDR3 region: CSASPKREYYNEQFF.

The CDR3 region is CATSDRNRQGQPQHF. The gene calls are TRBV24-1 and TRBJ1-5; lacking DNA, the TRBD1 call made by TCRdb goes unchecked. This CDR3 is 15 amino acids long. CDR1 is KGHDR, CDR2 SFDVKD, per germline.

V usage is TRBV29-1 and J usage is TRBJ2-1; no DNA is available, so the TRBD1 call from TCRdb remains unchecked. The CDR3 is made up of 14 amino acids. Germline V gene data show CDR1 as SQVTM and CDR2 as ANQGSEA. The CDR3 reads CSVVSPHSGYEQFF.

This clonotype registers medium-sized by frequency. The chain is built from TRBV29-1 and TRBJ1-2. Germline CDR1 is SQVTM and CDR2 is ANQGSEA. This CDR3 contains 13 residues. The CDR3 here is CSVDGVEYYGYTF.